This T cell receptor beta chain was captured by sequencing in a study of CD8 T cells in ankylosing spondylitis. Study-wide points: Blood of patients with ankylosing spondylitis appeared to be characterized by a TCR beta motif of 8 or 9 highly homologous variants.

From the 5' RACE reads, TCRdb called clonotypes with MiXCR, one entry per CDR3 protein. Of about 750,000 distinct CDR3 sequences listed, roughly 19% were seen once; the top ten hold approximately 18%. This clonotype appeared a few times. Its antigen is undetermined. The sample consisted of blood, either unsorted or a sorted T cell fraction (not recorded which). The sequence came from a male donor with ankylosing spondylitis.

CDR3 in amino acids: CASSQGAGTENSPLHF. CDR3 nucleotide sequence: TGCGCCAGCAGCCAAGGGGCAGGGACAGAGAATTCACCCCTCCACTTT. The chain employs TRBV4-1 and TRBJ1-6, with TRBD1 matching 7 bases. This CDR3 is built from 16 residues. V lost 1 base, J lost 7 bases, and 7 bases stayed unmatched. Germline assignment: CDR1 MGHRA and CDR2 YSYEKL.